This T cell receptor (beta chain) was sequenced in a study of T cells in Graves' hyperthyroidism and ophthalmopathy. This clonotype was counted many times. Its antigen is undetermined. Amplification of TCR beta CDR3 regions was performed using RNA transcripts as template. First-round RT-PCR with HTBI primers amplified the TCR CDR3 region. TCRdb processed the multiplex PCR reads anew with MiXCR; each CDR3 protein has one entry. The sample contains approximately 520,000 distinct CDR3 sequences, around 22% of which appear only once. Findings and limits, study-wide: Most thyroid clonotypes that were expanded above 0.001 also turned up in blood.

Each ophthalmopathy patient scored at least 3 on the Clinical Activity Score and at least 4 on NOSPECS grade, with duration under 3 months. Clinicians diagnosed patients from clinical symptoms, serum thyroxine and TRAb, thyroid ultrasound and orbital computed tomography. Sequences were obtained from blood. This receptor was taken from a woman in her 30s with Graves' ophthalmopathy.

The DNA of the CDR3 is TGCAGTGCTAGAGATCGAATGATATACGAGCAGTACTTC. It translates to CSARDRMIYEQYF. The chain uses TRBV20-1 and TRBJ2-7, with D unclear. Germline assignment: CDR1 DFQATT and CDR2 SNEGSKA (reference sequence). This CDR3 is built from 13 residues. V lost 0 bases and J lost 4, with 10 bases in between.